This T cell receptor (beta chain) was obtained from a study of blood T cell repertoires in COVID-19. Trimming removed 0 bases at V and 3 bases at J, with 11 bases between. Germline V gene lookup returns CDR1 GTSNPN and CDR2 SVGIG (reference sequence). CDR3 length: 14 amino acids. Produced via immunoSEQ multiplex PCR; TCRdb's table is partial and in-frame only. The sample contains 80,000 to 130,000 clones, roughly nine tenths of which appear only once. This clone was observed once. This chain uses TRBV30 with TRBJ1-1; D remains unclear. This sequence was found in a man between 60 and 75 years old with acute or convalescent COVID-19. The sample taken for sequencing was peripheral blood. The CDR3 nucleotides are TGTGCCTGGAGTGTCGGGGTCTTCTACACTGAAGCTTTCTTT. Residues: CAWSVGVFYTEAFF. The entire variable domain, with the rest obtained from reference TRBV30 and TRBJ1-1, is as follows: SQTIHQWPATLVQPVGSPLSLECTVEGTSNPNLYWYRQAAGRGLQLLFYSVGIGQISSEVPQNLSASRPQDRQFILSSKKLLLSDSGFYLCAWSVGVFYTEAFFGQGTRLTVV.